These T cell receptor beta chains were read from a single sample in a study of OX40 agonist ivuxolimab in advanced cancers. Some clones are missing from TCRdb's copy, which holds only in-frame ones; the method was immunoSEQ multiplex PCR. The sample has around 95,000 clones, 91% seen once. Material: CD4+ or CD8+ T cells sorted from blood, obtained in a trial of the OX40 agonist ivuxolimab. The receptors originated from an adult with an advanced solid tumor such as melanoma, head and neck, liver or kidney cancer. Each CDR3 is given with its conserved first and last residue. D genes are given only for firm matches. Clone size, where shown, is once, few, many, or a class for clones that have expanded.

J | length | D | V | size | CDR3 | DNA
TRBJ2-3 | 13 | NA | TRBV9 | NA | CASSVGLEGTQYF | TGTGCCAGCAGCGTAGGACTTGAGGGTACGCAGTATTTT
TRBJ1-1 | 14 | TRBD1 | TRBV15 | NA | CATSSGQGSTEAFF | TGTGCCACCAGCAGCGGACAGGGAAGCACTGAAGCTTTCTTT
TRBJ1-3 | 15 | TRBD1 | TRBV4-3 | NA | CASSWGQSSGNTIYF | TGCGCCAGCAGCTGGGGACAGAGCTCTGGAAACACCATATATTTT
TRBJ2-3 | 16 | TRBD2 | TRBV9 | once | CASSPGTSGRPDTQYF | TGTGCCAGCAGCCCAGGGACTAGCGGGAGACCAGATACGCAGTATTTT
TRBJ1-3 | 17 | TRBD1 | TRBV5-4 | NA | CASSSFIPGTGVATIYF | TGTGCCAGCAGCTCATTCATACCCGGGACAGGGGTGGCCACCATATATTTT
TRBJ1-5 | 15 | NA | TRBV5-8 | NA | CASSWGTYSNQPQHF | TGTGCCAGCAGTTGGGGGACTTATAGCAATCAGCCCCAGCATTTT
TRBJ1-5 | 18 | NA | TRBV14 | NA | CASSQYEGDLYSNQPQHF | TGTGCCAGCAGCCAATACGAGGGGGACTTGTATAGCAATCAGCCCCAGCATTTT
TRBJ1-2 | 13 | NA | TRBV5-1 | NA | CASSSDSLYGYTF | TGCGCCAGCAGCTCGGACAGTCTGTATGGCTACACCTTC
TRBJ2-7 | 14 | NA | TRBV5-1 | NA | CASSFGVGIYEQYF | TGCGCCAGCAGCTTTGGTGTGGGGATCTACGAGCAGTACTTC
TRBJ2-2 | 13 | NA | TRBV6-4 | NA | CASSDQIRGELFF | TGTGCCAGCAGTGACCAGATAAGGGGGGAGCTGTTTTTT
TRBJ1-2 | 13 | NA | TRBV25-1 | NA | CASSGRVLAGYTF | TGTGCCAGCAGTGGCAGGGTTTTGGCTGGCTACACCTTC
TRBJ1-1 | 14 | NA | TRBV6-6 | NA | CASTSGTSTTEAFF | TGTGCCAGCACTTCCGGGACATCCACCACTGAAGCTTTCTTT
TRBJ1-5 | 14 | NA | TRBV7-2 | NA | CASSLSVVNQPQHF | TGTGCCAGCAGCTTATCAGTGGTCAATCAGCCCCAGCATTTT
TRBJ1-2 | 12 | NA | TRBV28 | NA | CASSYYGYGYTF | TGTGCCAGCAGCTATTACGGGTATGGCTACACCTTC
TRBJ1-1 | 18 | NA | TRBV7-2 | NA | CASSLIPHSLRRNTEAFF | TGTGCCAGCAGCTTAATCCCTCACAGCCTTCGTCGGAACACTGAAGCTTTCTTT
TRBJ2-7 | 15 | NA | TRBV6-5 | NA | CASRDPGRGFDEQYF | TGTGCCAGCAGAGATCCTGGGAGAGGGTTCGACGAGCAGTACTTC
TRBJ1-5 | 17 | NA | TRBV5-8 | NA | CASSLKRDGGGNQPQHF | TGTGCCAGCAGCTTGAAGCGGGACGGGGGTGGCAATCAGCCCCAGCATTTT
TRBJ2-7 | 14 | NA | TRBV4-2 | NA | CASSQEGSSYEQYF | TGTGCCAGCAGCCAAGAGGGCTCGTCCTACGAGCAGTACTTC
TRBJ2-1 | 12 | NA | TRBV6-1 | once | CASSTAGTEQFF | TGTGCCAGCAGCACAGCTGGGACGGAGCAGTTCTTC
TRBJ2-2 | 15 | NA | TRBV7-2 | NA | CASSLYSYPRGELFF | TGTGCCAGCAGCTTATACAGTTATCCCCGCGGGGAGCTGTTTTTT
TRBJ2-5 | 15 | TRBD1 | TRBV11-2 | NA | CASRAGGQTGETQYF | TGTGCCAGCAGAGCAGGGGGTCAAACTGGGGAGACCCAGTACTTC
TRBJ1-4 | 17 | TRBD1 | TRBV7-9 | NA | CASSDPGQVTTNEKLFF | TGTGCCAGCAGCGACCCGGGACAGGTTACAACTAATGAAAAACTGTTTTTT
TRBJ1-4 | 12 | TRBD1 | TRBV28 | NA | CAIQDRAEKLFF | TGTGCCATCCAGGACAGGGCTGAAAAACTGTTTTTT
TRBJ2-1 | 14 | NA | TRBV6-1 | NA | CASRSTLSYNEQFF | TGTGCCAGCAGGAGCACCCTTTCCTACAATGAGCAGTTCTTC
TRBJ1-3 | 14 | NA | TRBV6-1 | NA | CASNIAATGNTIYF | TGTGCCAGCAACATCGCAGCTACTGGAAACACCATATATTTT
TRBJ2-7 | 16 | TRBD2 | TRBV10-1 | NA | CASSESPGGATYEQYF | TGCGCCAGCAGTGAGTCCCCGGGGGGGGCTACCTACGAGCAGTACTTC
TRBJ1-2 | 11 | NA | TRBV6-1 | NA | CASSAGSGYTF | TGTGCCAGCAGTGCCGGTTCTGGCTACACCTTC
TRBJ1-2 | 11 | TRBD1 | TRBV28 | NA | CANRDRVGYTF | TGTGCCAACCGGGACAGGGTCGGCTACACCTTC
TRBJ2-7 | 14 | NA | TRBV28 | few | CASRPGGRAYEQYF | TGTGCCAGCAGACCTGGGGGTAGAGCCTACGAGCAGTACTTC
TRBJ2-3 | 17 | TRBD2 | TRBV18 | NA | CASSSMGLAGRQDTQYF | TGTGCCAGCTCATCGATGGGACTAGCGGGGAGGCAAGATACGCAGTATTTT
TRBJ1-4 | 19 | TRBD1 | TRBV4-2 | NA | CASSQVAGGVLGSNEKLFF | TGTGCCAGCAGCCAAGTTGCAGGGGGCGTTTTGGGATCTAATGAAAAACTGTTTTTT
TRBJ2-1 | 14 | NA | TRBV7-9 | NA | CASSQGTRSAKQFF | TGTGCCAGCAGCCAGGGAACCAGGTCGGCAAAGCAGTTCTTC
TRBJ2-3 | 14 | NA | TRBV15 | NA | CATSRVVGTDTQYF | TGTGCCACCAGCAGAGTGGTTGGCACAGATACGCAGTATTTT
TRBJ2-2 | 17 | TRBD2 | TRBV7-6 | NA | CASSLKLAGGPTGELFF | TGTGCCAGCAGCTTAAAACTAGCGGGAGGGCCCACCGGGGAGCTGTTTTTT
TRBJ2-3 | 13 | NA | TRBV7-3 | NA | CASSLGHGDTQYF | TGTGCCAGCAGCTTAGGACATGGGGATACGCAGTATTTT
TRBJ2-3 | 13 | TRBD2 | TRBV7-3 | NA | CASSLAGADTQYF | TGTGCCAGCAGCTTAGCGGGAGCAGATACGCAGTATTTT
TRBJ2-3 | 16 | NA | TRBV4-1 | NA | CASSKAGRLGTDTQYF | TGCGCCAGCAGCAAGGCCGGGAGATTGGGCACAGACACGCAGTATTTT
TRBJ2-2 | 17 | TRBD2 | TRBV18 | NA | CASSLRTSGRASGELFF | TGTGCCAGCTCGCTGAGGACTAGCGGGAGGGCCTCCGGGGAGCTGTTTTTT
TRBJ2-4 | 14 | NA | TRBV12-5 | NA | CASYPSEAKNIQYF | TGTGCTAGCTACCCTAGCGAGGCCAAAAACATTCAGTACTTC
TRBJ2-3 | 15 | TRBD2 | TRBV9 | NA | CASSARGGSTDTQYF | TGTGCCAGCAGCGCGCGGGGGGGAAGCACAGATACGCAGTATTTT
TRBJ1-5 | 15 | TRBD1 | TRBV4-2 | once | CASSQEAGQGMPQHF | TGTGCCAGCAGCCAAGAAGCGGGACAGGGGATGCCCCAGCATTTT
TRBJ2-5 | 13 | TRBD2 | TRBV7-2 | NA | CASSFGTKETQYF | TGTGCCAGCAGCTTCGGGACTAAAGAGACCCAGTACTTC
TRBJ2-7 | 15 | NA | TRBV28 | NA | CASSSGPPSGYEQYF | TGTGCCAGCAGTTCGGGACCGCCCTCCGGCTACGAGCAGTACTTC